This T cell receptor beta chain was sequenced during a study of OX40 agonist ivuxolimab in advanced cancers. With V trimmed by 1 base and J by 5 bases, 6 bases remained unmatched. CDR3 length: 15 residues. CDR1 and CDR2 from the germline V gene are LNHDA and SQIVND (reference sequence). Measured with immunoSEQ multiplex PCR; TCRdb has only the in-frame clones, and not every one. The top ten hold about 3.7% of the sample, which has approximately 59,000 clones, around four fifths seen once. Specimen: CD4+ or CD8+ T cells sorted from blood, collected in a trial of the OX40 agonist ivuxolimab. The receptor was derived from an adult with an advanced solid tumor such as melanoma, head and neck, liver or kidney cancer. The chain couples TRBV19 to TRBJ2-5; 8 positions agree with TRBD2. The chain's CDR3 is CASSIAREGLETQYF. The CDR3 DNA reads TGTGCCAGTAGTATAGCCCGGGAGGGGCTGGAGACCCAGTACTTC.